This entry lists 3 T cell receptor beta chains sequenced from one sample in a study of T cells in Graves' hyperthyroidism and ophthalmopathy. There were TCR beta CDR3 regions amplified from RNA transcripts. Carried out on the TCR CDR3, a first-round RT-PCR used the HTBI primer set. In TCRdb, the multiplex PCR reads were re-called with MiXCR into one record per CDR3 protein. This table has around 600,000 distinct CDR3 sequences, more than 14% appearing once. Sequenced sample: blood. These receptors were obtained from a woman in her forties or fifties with Graves' ophthalmopathy.

At least ten counts were recorded for this clonotype. The genes are TRBV20-1 and TRBJ1-1; D might be TRBD1 (6 bases). V was trimmed by 7 bases and J by 5 bases, leaving 20 bases between them. Looked up from germline, CDR1 is DFQATT and CDR2 is SNEGSKA (reference sequence). The length of the CDR3 is 14 residues. CDR3 sequence: CSGKDTGRGTEAFF. DNA for the CDR3: TGCAGTGGTAAGGACACAGGGAGAGGGACTGAAGCTTTCTTT.

Many counts were recorded for this clonotype. The chain links TRBV12-3 or TRBV12-4 to TRBJ2-7; no firm D call. The CDR3 sequence is 13 residues long. The V end lost 7 bases, the J end lost 7 bases, and 17 bases lay between the germline ends. CDR3 DNA: TGTGCCAGCACCCAAAGAGTGCCTTCTGAGCAGTACTTC. Encoded protein: CASTQRVPSEQYF.

This clonotype was seen ten or more times. The chain employs TRBV29-1 and TRBJ2-5; weak D call: TRBD2 (6 bases). With 0 bases removed from V and 4 bases from J, the gap between germline ends came to 18 bases. CDR1 is SQVTM, CDR2 ANQGSEA, per germline. The length of the CDR3 is 16 residues. As DNA, the CDR3 is TGCAGCGTTGAAGAAAGGGCGGGATGGGGGGTAGAGACCCAGTACTTC. Translation gives CSVEERAGWGVETQYF.